The 17 T cell receptor beta chains given below trace back to one sample, sequenced in a study of control samples from healthy donors and cancer patients. Profiling relied on immunoSEQ multiplex PCR, and the TCRdb table lists in-frame clones only, not all of them. This sample carries fewer than 300,000 clones, around 80% of them seen once, and the ten largest clones take 10% to 15%. Sequenced: PBMCs. The receptors were sampled from a woman in her sixties or seventies with lung cancer.

This chain uses TRBV5-1 with TRBJ2-5; TRBD1 is a possible D gene (6 bases). Germline CDR1 reads SGHRS; CDR2 reads YFSETQ. V was cut by 3 bases and J by 1 base, with 10 bases left in between. The CDR3 has 14 residues. Written as DNA, the CDR3 is TGCGCCAGCAGCTCGTGGACAGTCCAAGAGACCCAGTACTTC. Protein: CASSSWTVQETQYF.

V usage is TRBV9 and J usage is TRBJ2-5; D is possibly TRBD1 or TRBD2 (5 bases each). Germline values: CDR1 SGDLS, CDR2 YYNGEE. V lost 0 bases and J lost 2, with 11 bases in between. This CDR3 has 15 residues. In DNA, the CDR3 is TGTGCCAGCAGCGTAGGGGGGATCGGACAAGAGACCCAGTACTTC. Its translation: CASSVGGIGQETQYF.

This sequence joins TRBV7-9 and TRBJ1-3; D ambiguous. This CDR3 has 17 residues. The germline CDR1 and CDR2 sequences are SEHNR and FQNEAQ (reference sequence). V was shortened by 5 bases and J by 3 bases, with 20 bases between the two germline ends. CDR3 coding DNA: TGTGCCAGCAGCCCCCTAGAGGAATGGACGAGTGGAAACACCATATATTTT. Its translation: CASSPLEEWTSGNTIYF.

This chain connects TRBV25-1 to TRBJ2-7; tentative D call: TRBD1 (5 bases). The CDR3 has 14 residues. V lost 2 bases, J lost 5 bases, and 13 bases lay in between. CDR1 and CDR2 from the germline V gene are MGHDK and SYGVNS. This chain's CDR3 is CASSERGFGDEQYF. The CDR3 DNA reads as TGTGCCAGCAGTGAAAGGGGATTTGGAGACGAGCAGTACTTC.

The chain combines TRBV24-1 with TRBJ2-2, with 7 bases matching TRBD1. The CDR3 has 16 amino acids. Looked up from germline, CDR1 is KGHDR and CDR2 is SFDVKD. With V trimmed by 5 bases and J by 0 bases, 5 bases remained unmatched. CDR3 sequence (DNA): TGTGCCACCAGTGGGGGGACAGACGCGAACACCGGGGAGCTGTTTTTT. Protein product: CATSGGTDANTGELFF.

V gene TRBV18 combines with J gene TRBJ2-7; D may be TRBD1 (6 bases). Between the trimmed V and J ends, which lost 3 bases and 4 bases, there was a span of 13 bases. The germline V gene encodes CDR1 KGHSH and CDR2 LQKENI. The CDR3 runs to 14 residues. CDR3: CASSPTGYDYEQYF. DNA for the CDR3: TGTGCCAGCTCACCGACAGGCTACGATTACGAGCAGTACTTC. The variable domain in full, completed from reference TRBV18 and TRBJ2-7, reads NAGVMQNPRHLVRRRGQEARLRCSPMKGHSHVYWYRQLPEEGLKFMVYLQKENIIDESGMPKERFSAEFPKEGPSILRIQQVVRGDSAAYFCASSPTGYDYEQYFGPGTRLTVT.

This clone was counted only a few times. V is TRBV7-8 and J is TRBJ1-6, with TRBD1 identical over 10 bases. CDR1 SGHVS and CDR2 FQNEAQ come from the germline V gene. The V and J ends lost 6 bases and 8 bases, in that order; junction bases with no gene match: 4. This CDR3 region has 14 residues. CDR3: CASSSGTGDSPLHF. The CDR3 DNA sequence: TGTGCCAGCAGTTCCGGGACAGGGGATTCACCCCTCCACTTT.

The V gene is TRBV11-2, the J gene TRBJ2-4, with D uncertain. Looked up from germline, CDR1 is SGHAT and CDR2 is FQNNGV. Trimming pared 1 base from V and 7 bases from J, leaving 8 bases between. The CDR3 covers 13 residues. The CDR3 region has the DNA TGTGCCAGCAGCTTAGGATCTGGGAACATTCAGTACTTC. As protein: CASSLGSGNIQYF.

The chain is built from TRBV19 and TRBJ2-3, with 12 nucleotides matching TRBD1. This CDR3 region has 14 residues. The ends lost 5 bases at V and 6 bases at J; junction bases unmatched: 3. The germline gives CDR1 LNHDA, CDR2 SQIVND (reference sequence). The CDR3 DNA reads TGTGCCAGTAGTCGGGACAGGGGGCTGGATACGCAGTATTTT. Protein: CASSRDRGLDTQYF.

The chain is built from TRBV6-1 and TRBJ2-7, with D possibly matching TRBD1 (6 bases). The ends were cut back, 2 bases at V and 2 bases at J, with 13 bases in the middle. CDR3 length: 15 amino acids. Germline V CDR1 and CDR2: MNHNS, SASEGT. The CDR3 DNA reads as TGTGCCAGCAGTGAACCGCCCAGGGGTACCTACGAGCAGTACTTC. This gives the protein CASSEPPRGTYEQYF.

As concerns this clone: The identical CDR3 is also encoded by other nucleotide sequences in the sample. The chain employs TRBV3-1 (or the pseudogene TRBV3-2) and TRBJ2-3, with D possibly being TRBD2 (6 bases). V was clipped by 4 bases and J by 2 bases, with 13 bases between them. The length of the CDR3 is 15 residues. The V gene's germline CDR1 is LGHDT and CDR2 YNNKEL (reference sequence). The CDR3 sequence is CASSLLGGVTDTQYF. In DNA form, the CDR3 reads TGTGCCAGCAGCCTCCTCGGCGGGGTCACAGATACGCAGTATTTT.

J is TRBJ2-3 and V is TRBV11-2; D is possibly TRBD2 (6 bases). From germline, CDR1 is SGHAT and CDR2 FQNNGV. The length of the CDR3 is 15 residues. V shed 2 bases and J shed 0 bases, with 9 bases lying between them. CDR3 nucleotide sequence: TGTGCCAGCAGCTTACTAGCGACTAGCACAGATACGCAGTATTTT. It encodes CASSLLATSTDTQYF.

The J gene is TRBJ1-2, the V gene TRBV29-1; no reliable D call. Per germline, CDR1 SQVTM and CDR2 ANQGSEA. V lost 2 bases, J lost 7 bases, and 17 bases lay in between. CDR3 length: 14 amino acids. The CDR3, as DNA: TGCAGCGTTGAACTCACTCGACGGACCTCTGGCTACACCTTC. Translating gives CSVELTRRTSGYTF.

The rearrangement uses TRBV19 and TRBJ1-5, with 9 bases fitting TRBD1. V dropped 0 bases and J dropped 0; count of bases not matched to a gene: 9. Germline values: CDR1 LNHDA, CDR2 SQIVND (reference sequence). The CDR3 covers 19 residues. The CDR3 bases are TGTGCCAGTAGTATAGACCGGGACAGGGTCGGTCGTAGCAATCAGCCCCAGCATTTT. This gives the protein CASSIDRDRVGRSNQPQHF.

The chain is built from TRBV5-1 and TRBJ2-3, with no clear D. CDR1 and CDR2 (germline): SGHRS, YFSETQ. This CDR3 has 11 amino acids. V dropped 4 bases and J dropped 11 bases, with 11 bases sitting between them. The CDR3 DNA sequence: TGCGCCAGCAGCCAGGACGGAGAGCAGTATTTT. Protein: CASSQDGEQYF.

The chain links TRBV3-1 (or the pseudogene TRBV3-2) to TRBJ2-5; tentatively, D is TRBD1 (6 bases). Germline CDR1 LGHDT, CDR2 YNNKEL (reference sequence). V dropped 3 bases and J dropped 2 bases, with 19 bases sitting between them. This CDR3 spans 17 amino acids. This chain's CDR3 is CASSHPGLPGAQETQYF. The DNA of the CDR3 is TGTGCCAGCAGCCACCCTGGACTCCCAGGGGCACAAGAGACCCAGTACTTC.

This clone has just a few counts. The gene calls are TRBV10-3 and TRBJ1-3; D gene ambiguous. With 3 bases removed from V and 2 bases from J, the gap between germline ends came to 11 bases. Germline assignment: CDR1 ENHRY and CDR2 SYGVKD. The CDR3 contains 15 residues. CDR3 loop: CAISDGPETGNTIYF. In DNA form, the CDR3 reads TGTGCCATCAGTGATGGGCCAGAGACTGGAAACACCATATATTTT.